Listed here are 29 T cell receptor beta chains from one sample, sequenced in a study of cytomegalovirus exposure and HLA in healthy donors. With 60 Vbeta and 13 Jbeta primers, the PCR was carried out. This table comes from immunoSEQ multiplex PCR, and its TCRdb copy is limited to in-frame clones, with some not included. The data hold about 130,000 clones, with over 70% observed a single time. The sequenced sample consisted of PBMCs. These receptor sequences come from a man in his forties in good health and CMV-seronegative.

This clone was detected a few times. V and J are TRBV7-9 and TRBJ2-6; 9 nucleotides agree with TRBD1. With V trimmed by 3 bases and J by 4 bases, 13 bases remained unmatched. CDR3 length: 19 residues. The germline gives CDR1 SEHNR, CDR2 FQNEAQ (reference sequence). Here the CDR3 DNA reads TGTGCCAGCAGCTTCCCTTTAGGACAGGGGTCGCTCGGGGCCAACGTCCTGACTTTC. This encodes CASSFPLGQGSLGANVLTF.

For this clone: The sample holds other DNA sequences that translate to the same CDR3. The V gene is TRBV7-9, the J gene TRBJ1-4; D is unresolved. The V gene's germline CDR1 is SEHNR and CDR2 FQNEAQ (reference sequence). V was pared by 3 bases and J by 0 bases, with 8 bases between. CDR3 length: 15 amino acids. The CDR3 region has the DNA TGTGCCAGCAGCTTCCCCAGTACAACTAATGAAAAACTGTTTTTT. Translated, it gives CASSFPSTTNEKLFF.

The chain is built from TRBV9 and TRBJ2-5, with TRBD1 matching 9 bases. This CDR3 is built from 14 residues. Germline CDR1 is SGDLS and CDR2 is YYNGEE. Trimming at V came to 3 bases and at J to 5 bases, leaving 5 bases not matched to a gene. CDR3 amino acids: CASSAGQGWETQYF. The CDR3 region has the DNA TGTGCCAGCAGCGCGGGACAGGGATGGGAGACCCAGTACTTC. Looking up the rest from reference TRBV9 and TRBJ2-5 gives the full variable domain: DSGVTQTPKHLITATGQRVTLRCSPRSGDLSVYWYQQSLDQGLQFLIQYYNGEERAKGNILERFSAQQFPDLHSELNLSSLELGDSALYFCASSAGQGWETQYFGPGTRLLVL.

The V and J genes are TRBV11-3 and TRBJ1-1; the D is unclear. Germline CDR1 is SGHNT and CDR2 is YENEEA. Trimming removed 2 bases at V and 5 bases at J, with 12 bases between. This CDR3 spans 14 amino acids. The CDR3 nucleotides read TGTGCCAGCAGCTTAAGTGTGCTGAGTACTGAAGCTTTCTTT. It specifies CASSLSVLSTEAFF.

This chain uses TRBV5-6 with TRBJ1-6, with TRBD1 identical over 7 bases. Germline CDR1 and CDR2: SGHDT and YYEEEE. The CDR3 runs to 15 residues. The V and J ends lost 5 bases and 10 bases, in that order; junction bases with no gene match: 12. The CDR3 loop reads CASSLQGPHLSPLHF. The CDR3 nucleotides read TGTGCCAGCAGTTTACAGGGGCCCCATTTGTCACCCCTCCACTTT.

The rearrangement links TRBV5-1 to TRBJ1-4; TRBD1 might be the D (6 bases). CDR3 length: 15 amino acids. V lost 4 bases and J 3 bases, leaving 13 bases between the germline ends. Germline V CDR1 and CDR2: SGHRS, YFSETQ. The CDR3 DNA follows: TGCGCCAGCAGCGACCCACAGGGTTCTAATGAAAAACTGTTTTTT. It is translated as CASSDPQGSNEKLFF.

This clone was found a few times. This chain joins TRBV7-2 and TRBJ2-5, with 9 bases fitting TRBD1. From germline, CDR1 is SGHTA and CDR2 FQGNSA. V shed 5 bases, J shed 2 bases, and the junction held 9 bases outside the gene matches. This CDR3 spans 16 amino acids. CDR3 region: CASSANGGTGQETQYF. DNA of the CDR3: TGTGCCAGCAGCGCAAATGGGGGGACAGGGCAAGAGACCCAGTACTTC.

This clone has only one observation. The chain is built from TRBV5-8 and TRBJ2-7, with a possible D match to TRBD2 (6 bases). The germline gives CDR1 SGHTS, CDR2 YDEGEE. The CDR3 is 11 residues long. Trimming took off 4 bases at V and 7 bases at J, with 9 bases between the two ends. This chain's CDR3 is CASSPGVEQYF. In nucleotides, the CDR3 is TGTGCCAGCAGCCCGGGGGTTGAGCAGTACTTC.

This sequence joins TRBV5-6 and TRBJ2-1, with D perhaps matching TRBD1 (5 bases). This CDR3 region has 14 residues. Trimming took off 3 bases at V and 7 bases at J, with 14 bases between the two ends. CDR1 and CDR2 from the germline V gene are SGHDT and YYEEEE. CDR3 sequence (DNA): TGTGCCAGCAGCTGGGGCCCTGGCAGGAATGAGCAGTTCTTC. Translated, it gives CASSWGPGRNEQFF.

V usage is TRBV11-3 and J usage is TRBJ2-7; no clear D gene. Trimming removed 1 base from V and 5 bases from J, with 15 bases in between. From germline, CDR1 is SGHNT and CDR2 YENEEA. The CDR3 is 15 amino acids. CDR3 in amino acids: CASSLGLSGINEQYF. The CDR3 DNA reads as TGTGCCAGCAGCTTAGGTTTGTCAGGCATCAACGAGCAGTACTTC.

The V and J genes are TRBV4-3 and TRBJ2-2; D is possibly TRBD2 (6 bases). CDR1 is LGHNA, CDR2 YSLEER, per germline. V lost 0 bases and J lost 6, with 8 bases in between. The CDR3 is made up of 14 amino acids. Here the CDR3 reads CASSQEGGAGELFF. CDR3 bases: TGCGCCAGCAGCCAAGAAGGCGGGGCCGGGGAGCTGTTTTTT.

The chain uses TRBV11-1 and TRBJ2-7; D may be TRBD1 (5 bases). The germline CDR1 and CDR2 sequences are SGHAT and FQDESV (reference sequence). The CDR3 consists of 15 residues. V was cut by 8 bases and J by 6 bases, with 23 bases left in between. The CDR3 protein is CASCLETELLCEQYF. In DNA, the CDR3 is TGTGCCAGCTGCCTAGAGACAGAGCTTCTATGCGAGCAGTACTTC.

The chain uses TRBV7-7 and TRBJ2-7; maybe TRBD1 (7 bases). The CDR3 consists of 13 residues. The germline V gene has CDR1 SSHAT and CDR2 FNYEAQ (reference sequence). V was cut by 4 bases and J by 3 bases, with 10 bases left in between. The CDR3 DNA sequence: TGTGCCAGCAGCTCGCAGGGGGGCTACGAGCAGTACTTC. This codes for CASSSQGGYEQYF.

V gene TRBV18 combines with J gene TRBJ1-3; maybe TRBD1 (6 bases). V lost 3 bases to trimming and J lost 2 bases, with 8 bases between them. Germline CDR1 KGHSH, CDR2 LQKENI. The length of the CDR3 is 14 residues. CDR3 amino acids: CASSPGTTGNTIYF. The CDR3 DNA follows: TGTGCCAGCTCACCGGGGACAACTGGAAACACCATATATTTT.

This chain uses TRBV9 with TRBJ2-1; TRBD2 agrees at 10 bases. The CDR3 length is 15 residues. V shed 4 bases and J 3 bases; nucleotides not matched to a gene: 4. Germline V lookup: CDR1 SGDLS, CDR2 YYNGEE. The CDR3 protein is CASSPRTSGYNEQFF. Written as DNA, the CDR3 is TGTGCCAGCAGCCCACGGACTAGCGGCTACAATGAGCAGTTCTTC.

The chain combines TRBV6-1 with TRBJ1-2; D is undetermined. The V gene lost 5 bases and the J gene lost 13 bases, with 11 bases spanning the gap. The CDR3 has 10 amino acids. Germline-derived CDR1 and CDR2 are MNHNS and SASEGT. DNA of the CDR3: TGTGCCAGCAGTCGGGATTGGGCCACCTTC. It specifies CASSRDWATF.

The chain has TRBV6-1 and TRBJ2-3; 10 bases fit TRBD2. J lost 2 bases, V lost 4 bases, and 12 bases had no gene match. CDR3 length: 18 amino acids. Per the germline V gene, CDR1 is MNHNS and CDR2 is SASEGT. CDR3 DNA: TGTGCCAGCAGTGTTCCCTTGCAGCGGGGGGGAAACACAGATACGCAGTATTTT. Amino acid sequence: CASSVPLQRGGNTDTQYF.

This sequence joins TRBV29-1 and TRBJ2-1; tentatively, D is TRBD1 (6 bases). V lost 8 bases and J 2 bases, leaving 13 bases between the germline ends. CDR1 and CDR2 (germline): SQVTM, ANQGSEA. This CDR3 has 13 amino acids. The CDR3 spells CSCRGETYNEQFF. CDR3 bases: TGCAGCTGCAGGGGAGAGACCTACAATGAGCAGTTCTTC.

This clone was picked up a small number of times. The chain has TRBV9 and TRBJ2-7, with no clear D. Deletions cut 0 bases from V and 2 bases from J, with 18 bases between. From germline, CDR1 is SGDLS and CDR2 YYNGEE. The CDR3 consists of 17 residues. The DNA for the CDR3 is TGTGCCAGCAGCGTAGCTAGTTCTCCAGCAGAGACCTACGAGCAGTACTTC. Protein product: CASSVASSPAETYEQYF.

The chain has TRBV4-3 and TRBJ1-2; the match to TRBD1 covers 8 bases. The CDR3 covers 16 residues. With 3 bases clipped from V and 2 bases from J, the junction kept 8 bases outside the gene matches. Germline V gene sequence: CDR1 LGHNA, CDR2 YSLEER. CDR3 sequence reads: CASSHGRRTGNYGYTF. In nucleotides, the CDR3 is TGCGCCAGCAGCCACGGACGTAGGACAGGGAACTATGGCTACACCTTC.

The sample holds a few counts of this clone. V and J are TRBV7-9 and TRBJ2-1, with D tentatively TRBD2 (6 bases). The germline gives CDR1 SEHNR, CDR2 FQNEAQ (reference sequence). The V end lost 2 bases, the J end lost 0 bases, and 11 bases lay between the germline ends. The CDR3 has 16 amino acids. The chain's CDR3 is CASSLRRGSSYNEQFF. CDR3 coding DNA: TGTGCCAGCAGCTTACGCCGGGGGAGCTCCTACAATGAGCAGTTCTTC.

This clone has a handful of counts. V gene TRBV2 combines with J gene TRBJ1-1; D gene unclear. Between the trimmed V and J ends, which lost 3 bases and 1 base, there was a span of 9 bases. The CDR3 loop spans 14 amino acids. Looked up from germline, CDR1 is SNHLY and CDR2 is FYNNEI. Here the CDR3 DNA reads TGTGCCAGCAGTGACGCAGGTACGAACACTGAAGCTTTCTTT. Amino acid sequence: CASSDAGTNTEAFF.

CDR3 in amino acids: CASSGLAGGGGEETQYF. The CDR3 DNA reads TGCGCCAGCAGTGGACTAGCGGGAGGAGGGGGGGAAGAGACCCAGTACTTC. The chain recombines TRBV23-1 with TRBJ2-5; 14 bases agree with TRBD2. TRBV23-1 is sorted into the ORF group, with uncertain function. Trimming removed 5 bases from V and 3 bases from J; junction bases left unmatched: 8. The CDR3 has 17 residues.

The V gene is TRBV5-6, the J gene TRBJ1-1; 8 bases match TRBD1. The germline V gene encodes CDR1 SGHDT and CDR2 YYEEEE. CDR3 length: 15 amino acids. The V gene end was trimmed by 0 bases and the J gene end by 2 bases; junction bases not matched to a gene: 3. The CDR3 nucleotides read TGTGCCAGCAGCTTGGGAGACAGGGGTAACACTGAAGCTTTCTTT. Its translation: CASSLGDRGNTEAFF.

The V gene is TRBV30, the J gene TRBJ2-3, with D perhaps matching TRBD2 (6 bases). CDR3 length equals 18 residues. CDR1 GTSNPN and CDR2 SVGIG come from the germline V gene (reference sequence). Trimming left V 5 bases short and J 0 bases short, with 24 bases between. In DNA form, the CDR3 reads TGTGCCTGGCGCGACCCCCTCCGGGAGACCTCTAGCACAGATACGCAGTATTTT. It codes for CAWRDPLRETSSTDTQYF.

This rearrangement joins TRBV5-4 to TRBJ2-1; 7 bases agree with TRBD2. The CDR3 is 15 amino acids. Looked up from germline, CDR1 is SGHNT and CDR2 is YYREEE (reference sequence). V lost 2 bases to trimming and J lost 8 bases; unmatched junction nucleotides: 10. The CDR3 DNA reads as TGTGCCAGCAGCTTTAGAGTTAGCGGGTTCCATGAGCAGTTCTTC. Translation: CASSFRVSGFHEQFF.

This rearrangement joins TRBV28 to TRBJ2-3; a possible D gene is TRBD2 (5 bases). Germline V CDR1 and CDR2: MDHEN, SYDVKM. The length of the CDR3 is 18 residues. Deletions cut 2 bases from V and 0 bases from J, with 18 bases between. CDR3 sequence: CASSLLVGMGASTDTQYF. CDR3 DNA: TGTGCCAGCAGTTTACTCGTCGGGATGGGTGCGAGCACAGATACGCAGTATTTT.

This chain links TRBV7-8 with TRBJ1-5; D possibly corresponds to TRBD1 (5 bases). This CDR3 has 14 residues. V was shortened by 5 bases and J by 3 bases, with 11 bases between the two germline ends. Germline CDR1 is SGHVS and CDR2 is FQNEAQ. The CDR3 protein is CASSGGGYNQPQHF. For the CDR3, the DNA is TGTGCCAGCAGCGGGGGGGGATACAATCAGCCCCAGCATTTT.

This chain links TRBV13 with TRBJ2-2; a weak D match, TRBD1 (5 bases). With 4 bases removed from V and 0 bases from J, the gap between germline ends came to 9 bases. Looked up from germline, CDR1 is PRHDT and CDR2 is FYEKMQ (reference sequence). CDR3 length: 15 residues. The CDR3 sequence: CASSSRQSNTGELFF. DNA of the CDR3: TGTGCCAGCAGCTCCAGACAGTCGAACACCGGGGAGCTGTTTTTT.